The entry below describes one T cell receptor beta chain. These data come from a study of regulatory T cells. Primers: 52 TRBV forward and 13 TRBJ reverse. The method was immunoSEQ multiplex PCR; TCRdb's version includes in-frame clones alone and lacks a portion of them. Among some 20,000 clones listed, 93% were seen once. This TCR derives from a child aged 2 to 10 with CD3G deficiency. The specimen sequenced was CD8+ T cells sorted from blood.

CDR3 bases: TGTGCCAGCTCACCAGATGGGACTAGCGGGAGAGATACGCAGTATTTT. It yields the protein CASSPDGTSGRDTQYF. The chain uses TRBV18 and TRBJ2-3, with 14 bases identical to TRBD2. Germline values: CDR1 KGHSH, CDR2 LQKENI. Trimming took 2 bases from V and 5 from J; bases not matched to a gene: 3. The CDR3 contains 16 residues.